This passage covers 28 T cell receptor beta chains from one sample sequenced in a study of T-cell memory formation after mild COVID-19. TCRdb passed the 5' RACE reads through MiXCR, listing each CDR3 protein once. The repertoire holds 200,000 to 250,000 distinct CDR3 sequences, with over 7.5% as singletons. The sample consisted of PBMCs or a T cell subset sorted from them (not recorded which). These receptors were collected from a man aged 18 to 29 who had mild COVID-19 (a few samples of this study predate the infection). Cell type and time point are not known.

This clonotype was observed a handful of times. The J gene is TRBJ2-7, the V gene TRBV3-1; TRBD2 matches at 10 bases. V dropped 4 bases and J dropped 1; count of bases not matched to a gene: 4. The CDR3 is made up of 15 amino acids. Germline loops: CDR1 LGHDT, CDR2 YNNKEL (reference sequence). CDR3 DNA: TGTGCCAGCAGCCCCGGACTAGCGGCATCCTACGAGCAGTACTTC. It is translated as CASSPGLAASYEQYF.

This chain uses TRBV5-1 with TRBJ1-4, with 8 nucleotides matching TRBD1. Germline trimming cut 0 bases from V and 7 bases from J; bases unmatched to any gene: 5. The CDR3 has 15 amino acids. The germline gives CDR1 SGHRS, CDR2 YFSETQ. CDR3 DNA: TGCGCCAGCAGCTTGGATGGACAGGGTGGTGAAAAACTGTTTTTT. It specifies CASSLDGQGGEKLFF.

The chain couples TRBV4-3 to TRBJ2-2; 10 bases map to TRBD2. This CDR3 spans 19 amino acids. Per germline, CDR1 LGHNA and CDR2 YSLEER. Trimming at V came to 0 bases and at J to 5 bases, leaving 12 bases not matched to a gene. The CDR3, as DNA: TGCGCCAGCAGCCAAGAAGCGGGGGGGCTGTTACCGGGGACCGGGGAGCTGTTTTTT. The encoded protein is CASSQEAGGLLPGTGELFF.

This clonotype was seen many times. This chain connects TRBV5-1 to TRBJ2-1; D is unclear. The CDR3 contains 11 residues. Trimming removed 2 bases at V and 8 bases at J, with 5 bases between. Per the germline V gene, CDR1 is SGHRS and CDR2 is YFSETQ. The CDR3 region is CASSFTDEQFF. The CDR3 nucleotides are TGCGCCAGCAGCTTTACCGATGAGCAGTTCTTC.

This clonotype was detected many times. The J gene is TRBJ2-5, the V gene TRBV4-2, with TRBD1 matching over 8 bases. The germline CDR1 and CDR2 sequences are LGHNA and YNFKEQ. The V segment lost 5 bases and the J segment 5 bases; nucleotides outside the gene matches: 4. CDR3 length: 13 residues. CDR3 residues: CASSRTGSETQYF. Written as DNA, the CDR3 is TGTGCCAGCAGCAGGACAGGGTCCGAGACCCAGTACTTC.

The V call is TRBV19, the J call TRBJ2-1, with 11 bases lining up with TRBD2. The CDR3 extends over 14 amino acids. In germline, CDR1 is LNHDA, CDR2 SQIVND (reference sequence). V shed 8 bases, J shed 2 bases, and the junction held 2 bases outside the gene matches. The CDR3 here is CASETSGAYNEQFF. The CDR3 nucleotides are TGTGCCAGTGAGACTAGCGGGGCCTACAATGAGCAGTTCTTC. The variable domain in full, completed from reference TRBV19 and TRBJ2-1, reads DGGITQSPKYLFRKEGQNVTLSCEQNLNHDAMYWYRQDPGQGLRLIYYSQIVNDFQKGDIAEGYSVSREKKESFPLTVTSAQKNPTAFYLCASETSGAYNEQFFGPGTRLTVL.

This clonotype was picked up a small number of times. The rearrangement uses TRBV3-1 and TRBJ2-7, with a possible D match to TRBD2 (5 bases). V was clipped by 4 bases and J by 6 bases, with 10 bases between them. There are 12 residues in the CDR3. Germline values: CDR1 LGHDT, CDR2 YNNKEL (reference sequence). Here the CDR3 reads CASSPRGGEQYV. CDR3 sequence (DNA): TGTGCCAGCAGCCCCCGGGGTGGCGAGCAGTACGTC.

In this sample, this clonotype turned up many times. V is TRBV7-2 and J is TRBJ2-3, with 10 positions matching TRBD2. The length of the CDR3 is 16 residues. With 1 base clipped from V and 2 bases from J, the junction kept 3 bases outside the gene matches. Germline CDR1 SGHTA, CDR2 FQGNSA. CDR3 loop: CASSLGSGGVTDTQYF. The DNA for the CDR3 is TGTGCCAGCAGCTTAGGAAGCGGGGGGGTCACAGATACGCAGTATTTT.

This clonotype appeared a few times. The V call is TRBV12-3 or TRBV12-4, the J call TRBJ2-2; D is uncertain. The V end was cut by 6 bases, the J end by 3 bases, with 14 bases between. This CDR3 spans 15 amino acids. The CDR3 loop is CASSNFFLDTGELFF. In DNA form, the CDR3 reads TGTGCCAGCAGCAACTTCTTTTTAGACACCGGGGAGCTGTTTTTT.

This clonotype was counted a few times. This CDR3 is CATSRERGSGTGELFF. In DNA, the CDR3 is TGTGCCACCAGCAGAGAGCGCGGCAGCGGGACCGGGGAGCTGTTTTTT. The chain is built from TRBV15 and TRBJ2-2, with D possibly matching TRBD2 (6 bases). Germline CDR1 and CDR2: LNHNV and YYDKDF (reference sequence). V lost 0 bases, J lost 5 bases, and 13 bases lay in between. This CDR3 spans 16 amino acids. Supplemented by reference TRBV15 and TRBJ2-2, the full variable domain reads DAMVIQNPRYQVTQFGKPVTLSCSQTLNHNVMYWYQQKSSQAPKLLFHYYDKDFNNEADTPDNFQSRRPNTSFCFLDIRSPGLGDTAMYLCATSRERGSGTGELFFGEGSRLTVL.

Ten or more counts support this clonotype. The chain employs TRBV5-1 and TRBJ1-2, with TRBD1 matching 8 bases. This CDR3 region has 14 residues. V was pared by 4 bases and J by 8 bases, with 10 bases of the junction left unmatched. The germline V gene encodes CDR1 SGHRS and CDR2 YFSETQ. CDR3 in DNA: TGCGCCAGCAGCCCGACTCGGACAGGGTTAGGCTACACCTTC. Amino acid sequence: CASSPTRTGLGYTF.

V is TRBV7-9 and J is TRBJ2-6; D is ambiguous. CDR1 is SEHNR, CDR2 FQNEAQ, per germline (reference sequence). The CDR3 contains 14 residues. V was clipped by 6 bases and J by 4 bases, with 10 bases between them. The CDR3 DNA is TGTGCCAGCAGGTCCGTTATGGGGGCCAACGTCCTGACTTTC. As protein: CASRSVMGANVLTF.

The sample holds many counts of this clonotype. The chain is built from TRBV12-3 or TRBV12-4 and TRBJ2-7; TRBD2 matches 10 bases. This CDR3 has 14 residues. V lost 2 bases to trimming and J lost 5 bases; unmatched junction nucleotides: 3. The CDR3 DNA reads TGTGCCAGCAGTTTAAGCGGGGGGGCCGACGAGCAGTACTTC. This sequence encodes CASSLSGGADEQYF.

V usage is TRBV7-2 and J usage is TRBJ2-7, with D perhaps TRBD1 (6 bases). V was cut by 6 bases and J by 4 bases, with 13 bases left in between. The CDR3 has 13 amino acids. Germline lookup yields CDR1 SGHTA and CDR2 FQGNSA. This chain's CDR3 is CASSQARGYEQYV. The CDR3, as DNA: TGTGCCAGCAGTCAAGCCAGGGGTTACGAGCAGTACGTC.

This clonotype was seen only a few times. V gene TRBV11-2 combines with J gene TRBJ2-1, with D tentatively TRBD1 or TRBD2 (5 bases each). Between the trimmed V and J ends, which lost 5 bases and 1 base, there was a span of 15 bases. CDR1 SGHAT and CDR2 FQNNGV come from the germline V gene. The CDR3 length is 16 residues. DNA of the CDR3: TGTGCCAGCAGCCCATTTCCCTGGGGGTCCTACAATGAGCAGTTCTTC. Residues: CASSPFPWGSYNEQFF.

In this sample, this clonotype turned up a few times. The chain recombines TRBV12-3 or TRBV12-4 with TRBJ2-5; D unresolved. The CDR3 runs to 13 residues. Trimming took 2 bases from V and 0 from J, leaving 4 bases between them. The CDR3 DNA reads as TGTGCCAGCAGTTTAAACAACCAAGAGACCCAGTACTTC. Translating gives CASSLNNQETQYF.

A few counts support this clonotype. The CDR3 DNA is TGCAGTGCAAAAGGGACAGGGAACCACGAGCAGTACTTC. This encodes CSAKGTGNHEQYF. The rearrangement links TRBV20-1 to TRBJ2-7; TRBD1 agrees at 9 bases. Germline values: CDR1 DFQATT, CDR2 SNEGSKA (reference sequence). The J segment lost 5 bases and the V segment lost 6 bases, leaving 8 bases of the junction unmatched. The CDR3 length is 13 residues.

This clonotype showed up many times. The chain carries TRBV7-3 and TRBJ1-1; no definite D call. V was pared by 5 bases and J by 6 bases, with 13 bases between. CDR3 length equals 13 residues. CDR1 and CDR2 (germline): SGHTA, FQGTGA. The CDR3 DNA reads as TGTGCCAGCAGCACGGAGCGGGAATCTGAAGCTTTCTTT. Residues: CASSTERESEAFF.

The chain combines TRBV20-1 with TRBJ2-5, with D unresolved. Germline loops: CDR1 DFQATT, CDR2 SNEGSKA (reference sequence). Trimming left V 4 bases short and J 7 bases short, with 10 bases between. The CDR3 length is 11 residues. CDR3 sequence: CSATLVGTQYF. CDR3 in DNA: TGCAGTGCTACCCTAGTAGGGACCCAGTACTTC.

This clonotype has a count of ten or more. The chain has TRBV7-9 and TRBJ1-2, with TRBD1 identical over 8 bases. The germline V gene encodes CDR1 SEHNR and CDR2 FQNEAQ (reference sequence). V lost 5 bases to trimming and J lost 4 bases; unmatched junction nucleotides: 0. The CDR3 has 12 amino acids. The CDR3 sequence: CASSGQGYGYTF. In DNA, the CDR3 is TGTGCCAGCAGCGGACAGGGCTATGGCTACACCTTC.

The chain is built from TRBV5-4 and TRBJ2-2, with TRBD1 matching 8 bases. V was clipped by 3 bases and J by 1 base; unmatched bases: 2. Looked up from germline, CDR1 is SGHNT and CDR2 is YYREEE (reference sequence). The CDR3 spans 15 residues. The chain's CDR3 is CASSSGTGNTGELFF. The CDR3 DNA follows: TGTGCCAGCAGCTCAGGGACAGGGAACACCGGGGAGCTGTTTTTT.

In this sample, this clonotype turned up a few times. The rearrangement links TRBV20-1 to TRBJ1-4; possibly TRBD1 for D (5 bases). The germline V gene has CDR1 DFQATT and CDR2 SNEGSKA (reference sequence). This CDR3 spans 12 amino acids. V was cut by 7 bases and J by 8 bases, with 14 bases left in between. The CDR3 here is CSVRQGYEKLFF. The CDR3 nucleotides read TGCAGTGTCCGGCAGGGCTACGAAAAACTGTTTTTT.

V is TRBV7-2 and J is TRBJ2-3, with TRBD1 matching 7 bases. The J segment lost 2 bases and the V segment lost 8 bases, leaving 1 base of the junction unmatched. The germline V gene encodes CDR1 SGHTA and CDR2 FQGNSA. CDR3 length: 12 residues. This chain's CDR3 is CASEGATDTQYF. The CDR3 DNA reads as TGTGCCAGCGAGGGGGCCACAGATACGCAGTATTTT.

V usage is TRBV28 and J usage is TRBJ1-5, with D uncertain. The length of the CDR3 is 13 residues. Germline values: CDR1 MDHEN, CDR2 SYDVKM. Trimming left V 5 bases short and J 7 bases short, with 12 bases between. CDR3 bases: TGTGCCAGCAGTCAGCCGGGTGGGCAGCCCCAGCATTTT. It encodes CASSQPGGQPQHF. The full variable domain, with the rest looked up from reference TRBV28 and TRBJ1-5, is DVKVTQSSRYLVKRTGEKVFLECVQDMDHENMFWYRQDPGLGLRLIYFSYDVKMKEKGDIPEGYSVSREKKERFSLILESASTNQTSMYLCASSQPGGQPQHFGDGTRLSIL.

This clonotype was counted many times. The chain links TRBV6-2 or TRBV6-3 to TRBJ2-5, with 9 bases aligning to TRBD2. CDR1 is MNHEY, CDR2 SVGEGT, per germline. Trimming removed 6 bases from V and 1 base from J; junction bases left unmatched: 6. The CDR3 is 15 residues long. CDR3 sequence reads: CASRRFSGSQETQYF. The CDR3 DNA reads TGTGCCAGCAGACGATTTAGCGGGAGCCAAGAGACCCAGTACTTC.

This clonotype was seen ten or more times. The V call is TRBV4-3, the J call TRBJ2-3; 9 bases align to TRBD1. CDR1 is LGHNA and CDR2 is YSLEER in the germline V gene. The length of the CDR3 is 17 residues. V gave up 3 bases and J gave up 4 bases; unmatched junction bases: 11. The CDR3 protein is CASSQGGPGQGPDTQYF. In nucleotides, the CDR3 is TGCGCCAGCAGCCAGGGGGGACCGGGACAGGGACCAGATACGCAGTATTTT.

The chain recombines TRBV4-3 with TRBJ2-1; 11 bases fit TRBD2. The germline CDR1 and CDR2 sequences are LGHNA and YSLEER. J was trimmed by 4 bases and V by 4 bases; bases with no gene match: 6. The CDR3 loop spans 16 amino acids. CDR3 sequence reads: CASSPVLAGGYNEQFF. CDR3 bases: TGCGCCAGCAGCCCCGTCCTAGCGGGGGGATACAATGAGCAGTTCTTC.

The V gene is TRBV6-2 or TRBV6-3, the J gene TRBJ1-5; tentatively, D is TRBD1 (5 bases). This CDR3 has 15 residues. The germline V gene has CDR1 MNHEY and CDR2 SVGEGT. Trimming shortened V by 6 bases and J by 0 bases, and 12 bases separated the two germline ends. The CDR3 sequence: CASRRDGYSNQPQHF. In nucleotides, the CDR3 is TGTGCCAGCAGGAGGGACGGGTATAGCAATCAGCCCCAGCATTTT.